The 12 T cell receptor beta chains below come from one sample, sequenced in a study of cytotoxic CD8 clonotypes in ibrutinib-treated CLL. Assay: immunoSEQ multiplex PCR; the TCRdb copy retains only in-frame clones and omits some. Of 30,000 to 40,000 clones in the sample, around 70% are singletons; the top ten hold 9.5% to 13%. The sequences come from PBMCs, collected at disease progression, from a patient treated with ibrutinib. The receptors originated from a human donor with chronic lymphocytic leukemia.

V gene TRBV6-1 combines with J gene TRBJ1-6; D possibly corresponds to TRBD1 (6 bases). CDR1 and CDR2 (germline): MNHNS, SASEGT. Trimming stripped 7 bases from V and 9 bases from J, with 13 bases between. This CDR3 has 13 residues. The CDR3 nucleotides are TGTGCCAGCATCGGGGGGCCGGGTTCACCCCTCCACTTT. As protein: CASIGGPGSPLHF.

This clone appeared a single time. This sequence may be a read error, since a much larger clone differs from it by one base. This sequence joins TRBV18 and TRBJ1-2; D is unresolved. Per germline, CDR1 KGHSH and CDR2 LQKENI. V was trimmed by 0 bases and J by 5 bases, leaving 13 bases between them. The CDR3 runs to 15 residues. The chain's CDR3 is CASSPPLEATYGYTF. For the CDR3, the DNA is TGTGCCAGCTCACCACCGCTAGAGGCCACTTATGGCTACACCTTC.

This chain joins TRBV5-6 and TRBJ2-3; D call uncertain. Deletions cut 5 bases from V and 4 bases from J, with 14 bases between. CDR1 is SGHDT and CDR2 is YYEEEE in the germline V gene. This CDR3 contains 14 residues. CDR3 sequence (DNA): TGTGCCAGCAGGTTTGGTGGCTATGCAGATACGCAGTATTTT. Its translation: CASRFGGYADTQYF.

This clone was seen a handful of times. The chain joins TRBV27 to TRBJ1-5; tentatively, D is TRBD1 (6 bases). This CDR3 has 15 residues. V lost 5 bases and J 1 base, leaving 12 bases between the germline ends. In germline, CDR1 is MNHEY, CDR2 SMNVEV (reference sequence). CDR3 DNA: TGTGCCAGCAGTCGAACAGGGACCAGCAATCAGCCCCAGCATTTT. It specifies CASSRTGTSNQPQHF.

This clone was found once. The chain combines TRBV5-5 with TRBJ2-5, with D hard to call. The germline CDR1 and CDR2 sequences are SGHKS and YYEKEE (reference sequence). The CDR3 loop spans 13 amino acids. V was trimmed by 7 bases and J by 4 bases, leaving 14 bases between them. CDR3 region: CASRKREAETQYF. The CDR3 DNA reads as TGTGCCAGCCGTAAACGAGAGGCAGAGACCCAGTACTTC. Drawing the rest from reference TRBV5-5 and TRBJ2-5, the complete variable domain is DAGVTQSPTHLIKTRGQQVTLRCSPISGHKSVSWYQQVLGQGPQFIFQYYEKEERGRGNFPDRFSARQFPNYSSELNVNALLLGDSALYLCASRKREAETQYFGPGTRLLVL.

The V and J genes are TRBV5-1 and TRBJ1-4; D unresolved. V was shortened by 4 bases and J by 3 bases, with 4 bases between the two germline ends. The CDR3 sequence is 12 residues long. CDR1 is SGHRS, CDR2 YFSETQ, per germline. CDR3 protein: CASSQPNEKLFF. CDR3 nucleotide sequence: TGCGCCAGCAGCCAGCCTAATGAAAAACTGTTTTTT.

There are a few counts of this clone. The chain combines TRBV19 with TRBJ2-5; 8 bases agree with TRBD2. The CDR3 is made up of 16 amino acids. Germline V gene lookup returns CDR1 LNHDA and CDR2 SQIVND (reference sequence). V was pared by 5 bases and J by 2 bases, with 10 bases of the junction left unmatched. The CDR3 spells CASSPRERGYQETQYF. The DNA for the CDR3 is TGTGCCAGTAGTCCGCGGGAGCGGGGGTATCAAGAGACCCAGTACTTC. Drawing the rest from reference TRBV19 and TRBJ2-5, the complete variable domain is DGGITQSPKYLFRKEGQNVTLSCEQNLNHDAMYWYRQDPGQGLRLIYYSQIVNDFQKGDIAEGYSVSREKKESFPLTVTSAQKNPTAFYLCASSPRERGYQETQYFGPGTRLLVL.

J is TRBJ1-5 and V is TRBV7-2; unclear D gene. The CDR3 is made up of 13 amino acids. V lost 5 bases, J lost 0 bases, and 5 bases lay in between. CDR1 and CDR2 (germline): SGHTA, FQGNSA. CDR3 in amino acids: CASSPTSNQPQHF. CDR3 sequence (DNA): TGTGCCAGCAGCCCCACTAGCAATCAGCCCCAGCATTTT.

The chain carries TRBV6-1 and TRBJ2-1, with unresolved D. Per the germline V gene, CDR1 is MNHNS and CDR2 is SASEGT. Trimming removed 7 bases from V and 8 bases from J, with 6 bases in between. The CDR3 runs 10 residues. The CDR3 nucleotides read TGTGCCAGCAAGAGTGATGAGCAGTTCTTC. Protein: CASKSDEQFF.

This clone has ten or more counts. The V gene is TRBV18, the J gene TRBJ2-7; no clear D. In germline, CDR1 is KGHSH, CDR2 LQKENI. The CDR3 sequence is 16 residues long. Trimming shortened V by 0 bases and J by 0 bases, and 12 bases separated the two germline ends. CDR3 sequence (DNA): TGTGCCAGCTCACCACCCGGTACCGACCTCTCCTACGAGCAGTACTTC. It codes for CASSPPGTDLSYEQYF.

The V gene is TRBV6-5, the J gene TRBJ2-2; 11 nucleotides agree with TRBD2. The trim removed 1 base at V and 5 bases at J, leaving 3 bases unmatched. Germline V gene lookup returns CDR1 MNHEY and CDR2 SVGAGI. The CDR3 runs 16 residues. This chain's CDR3 is CASSYLAGGRTGELFF. CDR3 in DNA: TGTGCCAGCAGTTACTTAGCGGGAGGGAGGACCGGGGAGCTGTTTTTT.

This clone was seen once. V usage is TRBV30 and J usage is TRBJ2-3, with 8 bases identical to TRBD2. The V gene end was trimmed by 1 base and the J gene end by 4 bases; junction bases not matched to a gene: 1. Germline CDR1 is GTSNPN and CDR2 is SVGIG (reference sequence). This CDR3 contains 13 residues. CDR3 sequence (DNA): TGTGCCTGGAGTGCCGGGGGGGCAGATACGCAGTATTTT. Its translation is CAWSAGGADTQYF.